A single TCR beta chain is shown here with its context. Antigen: not known. This entry belongs to a study of Tregs in tolerant kidney transplant recipients. Some clones are missing from TCRdb's copy, which holds only in-frame ones; the method was immunoSEQ multiplex PCR. The sample consists of 80,000 or so clones, roughly 90% of them appearing once. The germline CDR1 and CDR2 sequences are SGHRS and YFSETQ. The CDR3 has 16 amino acids. Trimming took off 7 bases at V and 1 base at J, with 17 bases between the two ends. Related graft donors supplied nonmyeloablative bone marrow transplants, and mixed chimerism was transient. CD4+CD25+CD127- Tregs, CD4+CD25- non-Tregs, CD4 and CD8 cells were sorted. Notes on the study in general: Few patients were studied, so findings need validation in larger groups. Activated donor B cell expansion appeared to reveal the most relevant donor-specific TCRbeta repertoire. Some patients' samples used different primers over time, so nucleotide sequences weren't comparable.

The sequencing used CD4+ T cells from blood (PBMCs), collected 24 months after the transplant. The source of this sequence is a human patient who received a combined kidney and bone marrow transplant. A share of the T cells may be of graft donor origin. This chain links TRBV5-1 with TRBJ2-2; D may be TRBD2 (6 bases). This CDR3 is CASGPRDSGNTGELFF. In nucleotides, the CDR3 is TGCGCCAGCGGTCCCCGGGACTCCGGGAACACCGGGGAGCTGTTTTTT.